One sample yielded the 17 T cell receptor beta chains listed below, sequenced in a study of tumor-infiltrating lymphocytes in localized non-small cell lung cancer. Only in-frame clones appear in the TCRdb table, and some are missing; sequencing was by immunoSEQ multiplex PCR. The data show approximately 7,400 clones, just under 65% seen once. The sequencing sample was made of uninvolved lung tissue not adjacent to the tumor. The receptor set was obtained from a human donor with non-small cell lung cancer.

The V and J genes are TRBV6-1 and TRBJ1-6; D unresolved. The CDR3 has 15 residues. Germline CDR1 reads MNHNS; CDR2 reads SASEGT. The V end lost 2 bases, the J end lost 6 bases, and 11 bases lay between the germline ends. CDR3 in amino acids: CASSENRVANSPLHF. The CDR3 region has the DNA TGTGCCAGCAGTGAAAACCGCGTTGCTAATTCACCCCTCCACTTT.

The chain joins TRBV11-2 to TRBJ2-6; D is unresolved. The CDR3 loop spans 13 amino acids. Between the trimmed V and J ends, which lost 11 bases and 0 bases, there was a span of 8 bases. Per the germline V gene, CDR1 is SGHAT and CDR2 is FQNNGV. The CDR3 protein is CAGRFSGANVLTF. The CDR3 coding sequence is TGTGCCGGCCGGTTCTCTGGGGCCAACGTCCTGACTTTC.

The chain carries TRBV2 and TRBJ1-2, with 8 bases matching TRBD1. Germline CDR1 reads SNHLY; CDR2 reads FYNNEI. V was clipped by 4 bases and J by 3 bases; unmatched bases: 1. This CDR3 is built from 13 residues. CDR3 in amino acids: CASSGGQDYGYTF. The CDR3 coding sequence is TGTGCCAGCAGTGGGGGACAGGACTATGGCTACACCTTC.

The chain carries TRBV4-1 and TRBJ2-7, with 10 bases fitting TRBD1. The V and J ends lost 4 bases and 0 bases, in that order; junction bases with no gene match: 9. The length of the CDR3 is 17 residues. CDR1 and CDR2 from the germline V gene are MGHRA and YSYEKL. CDR3 region: CASSRGQGTGGSYEQYF. CDR3 nucleotides: TGCGCCAGCAGCCGGGGACAGGGGACTGGGGGCTCCTACGAGCAGTACTTC.

This clone was picked up one time. The chain recombines TRBV29-1 with TRBJ2-5; 11 bases line up with TRBD1. This CDR3 has 14 residues. The V gene end was trimmed by 7 bases and the J gene end by 4 bases; junction bases not matched to a gene: 8. Per the germline V gene, CDR1 is SQVTM and CDR2 is ANQGSEA. The CDR3 loop is CSADRGRGGETQYF. In DNA, the CDR3 is TGCAGCGCGGACAGGGGGCGAGGTGGAGAGACCCAGTACTTC.

In this sample, this clone turned up a few times. V usage is TRBV2 and J usage is TRBJ2-3, with TRBD2 matching over 7 bases. Germline-derived CDR1 and CDR2 are SNHLY and FYNNEI. The CDR3 is 16 amino acids. The V segment lost 6 bases and the J segment 0 bases; nucleotides outside the gene matches: 9. Here the CDR3 DNA reads TGTGCCAGCAGCGTTACCGGGACTACTAGCACAGATACGCAGTATTTT. Protein product: CASSVTGTTSTDTQYF. Supplemented by reference TRBV2 and TRBJ2-3, the full variable domain reads EPEVTQTPSHQVTQMGQEVILRCVPISNHLYFYWYRQILGQKVEFLVSFYNNEISEKSEIFDDQFSVERPDGSNFTLKIRSTKLEDSAMYFCASSVTGTTSTDTQYFGPGTRLTVL.

Concerning this clone: One end of the junction varies from germline; a read error may be responsible. V is TRBV7-8 and J is TRBJ2-2; D is undetermined. This CDR3 is 15 amino acids long. Germline V CDR1 and CDR2: SGHVS, FQNEAQ. The CDR3 loop is CASSVAVANTGELFF. CDR3 nucleotides: TGTGCCAGCAGCGTAGCAGTCGCCAACACCGGGGAGCTGTTTTTT.

This chain joins TRBV5-6 and TRBJ1-1; D perhaps matches TRBD1 (5 bases). The V gene lost 4 bases and the J gene lost 5 bases, with 15 bases spanning the gap. The CDR3 runs to 14 residues. The germline CDR1 and CDR2 sequences are SGHDT and YYEEEE. The CDR3: CASSPVGGGTEAFF. The CDR3 nucleotides read TGTGCCAGCAGCCCCGTTGGGGGAGGGACTGAAGCTTTCTTT.

The chain couples TRBV5-4 to TRBJ1-1; a possible D gene is TRBD1 (5 bases). Germline V gives CDR1 SGHNT, CDR2 YYREEE (reference sequence). CDR3 size: 14 residues. V gave up 0 bases and J gave up 4 bases, with 10 bases separating them. The CDR3 region is CASSLVGEGTEAFF. CDR3 DNA sequence: TGTGCCAGCAGCTTGGTGGGGGAGGGCACTGAAGCTTTCTTT.

By share, this clone counts as medium-sized. V and J are TRBV6-4 and TRBJ2-3, with 8 bases lining up with TRBD2. The CDR3 covers 14 residues. Germline loops: CDR1 MRHNA, CDR2 SNTAGT. Losses at the gene ends were 3 bases for V and 1 base for J; bases not matched to a gene: 0. As DNA, the CDR3 is TGTGCCAGCAGTGAAGCGGGGGGCACAGATACGCAGTATTTT. It translates to CASSEAGGTDTQYF.

This chain uses TRBV7-9 with TRBJ2-3, with D hard to call. V was pared by 3 bases and J by 4 bases, with 11 bases between. The CDR3 is 14 residues long. The germline V gene has CDR1 SEHNR and CDR2 FQNEAQ (reference sequence). The CDR3 region has the DNA TGTGCCAGCAGCTTCCCAAATGAGGCAGATACGCAGTATTTT. Translation: CASSFPNEADTQYF.

This chain connects TRBV19 to TRBJ1-5, with D perhaps matching TRBD1 (5 bases). The CDR3 contains 18 residues. CDR1 is LNHDA, CDR2 SQIVND, per germline (reference sequence). Trimming shortened V by 4 bases and J by 0 bases, and 19 bases separated the two germline ends. CDR3 nucleotides: TGTGCCAGTAGTAACCAGGGAGGGGTTGGGAATAGCAATCAGCCCCAGCATTTT. Translation gives CASSNQGGVGNSNQPQHF.

The V and J genes are TRBV9 and TRBJ1-1, with D possibly matching TRBD1 (5 bases). The germline V gene encodes CDR1 SGDLS and CDR2 YYNGEE. The CDR3 has 13 residues. The germline V and J ends were trimmed by 0 bases and 7 bases, with 10 bases remaining between them. CDR3 sequence: CASSVVHGGEAFF. CDR3 sequence (DNA): TGTGCCAGCAGCGTAGTCCACGGGGGTGAAGCTTTCTTT.

The genes are TRBV6-1 and TRBJ1-1, with D hard to call. CDR1 is MNHNS, CDR2 SASEGT, per germline. The germline V and J ends were trimmed by 2 bases and 4 bases, with 17 bases remaining between them. This CDR3 spans 16 amino acids. The DNA for the CDR3 is TGTGCCAGCAGTGAATGGTGGGTTATGGAGGGCACTGAAGCTTTCTTT. Translation: CASSEWWVMEGTEAFF.

This sequence joins TRBV6-4 and TRBJ2-5, with 9 bases fitting TRBD2. J was trimmed by 3 bases and V by 5 bases; bases with no gene match: 10. CDR3 size: 16 residues. Germline CDR1 reads MRHNA; CDR2 reads SNTAGT. The CDR3 is CASSFRAGGAKETQYF. CDR3 bases: TGTGCCAGCAGTTTTCGGGCGGGGGGGGCCAAAGAGACCCAGTACTTC.

The V and J genes are TRBV5-1 and TRBJ2-7; D is perhaps TRBD2 (5 bases). Trimming stripped 5 bases from V and 5 bases from J, with 14 bases between. In germline, CDR1 is SGHRS, CDR2 YFSETQ. CDR3 size: 13 residues. CDR3 sequence: CASRARGVHEQYF. The CDR3 DNA is TGCGCCAGCAGAGCACGGGGAGTCCACGAGCAGTACTTC.

The chain combines TRBV7-9 with TRBJ2-7; D gene unclear. Trimming took 1 base from V and 2 from J, leaving 3 bases between them. The CDR3 consists of 12 residues. The germline V gene has CDR1 SEHNR and CDR2 FQNEAQ (reference sequence). The chain's CDR3 is CASSLDTYEQYF. The DNA for the CDR3 is TGTGCCAGCAGCTTAGACACCTACGAGCAGTACTTC.